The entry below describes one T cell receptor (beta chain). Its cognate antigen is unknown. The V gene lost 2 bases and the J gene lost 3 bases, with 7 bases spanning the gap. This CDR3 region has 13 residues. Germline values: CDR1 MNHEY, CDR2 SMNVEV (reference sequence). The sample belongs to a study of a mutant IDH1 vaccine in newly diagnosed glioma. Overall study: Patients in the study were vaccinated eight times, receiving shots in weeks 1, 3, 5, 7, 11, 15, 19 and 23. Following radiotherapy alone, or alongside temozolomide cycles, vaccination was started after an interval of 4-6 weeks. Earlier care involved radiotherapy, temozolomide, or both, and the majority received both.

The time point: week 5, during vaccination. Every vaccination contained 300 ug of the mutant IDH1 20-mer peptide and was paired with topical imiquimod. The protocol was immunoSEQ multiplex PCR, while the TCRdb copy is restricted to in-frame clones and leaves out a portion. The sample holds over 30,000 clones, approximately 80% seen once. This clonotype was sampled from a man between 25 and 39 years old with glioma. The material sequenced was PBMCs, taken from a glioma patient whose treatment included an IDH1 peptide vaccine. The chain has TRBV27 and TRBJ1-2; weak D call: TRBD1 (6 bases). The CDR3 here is CASSLRTDYGYTF. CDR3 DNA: TGTGCCAGCAGTTTAAGGACAGACTATGGCTACACCTTC.